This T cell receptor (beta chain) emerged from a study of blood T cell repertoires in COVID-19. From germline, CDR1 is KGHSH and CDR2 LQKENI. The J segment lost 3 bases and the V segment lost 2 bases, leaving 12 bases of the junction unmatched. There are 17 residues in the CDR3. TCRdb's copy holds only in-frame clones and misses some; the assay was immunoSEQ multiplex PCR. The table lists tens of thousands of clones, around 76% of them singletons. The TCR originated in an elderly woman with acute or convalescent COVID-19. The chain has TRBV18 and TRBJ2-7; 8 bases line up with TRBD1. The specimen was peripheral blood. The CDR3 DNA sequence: TGTGCCAGCTCACCAACGAGCCCCGGGACAGGCGACTACGAGCAGTACTTC. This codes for CASSPTSPGTGDYEQYF.